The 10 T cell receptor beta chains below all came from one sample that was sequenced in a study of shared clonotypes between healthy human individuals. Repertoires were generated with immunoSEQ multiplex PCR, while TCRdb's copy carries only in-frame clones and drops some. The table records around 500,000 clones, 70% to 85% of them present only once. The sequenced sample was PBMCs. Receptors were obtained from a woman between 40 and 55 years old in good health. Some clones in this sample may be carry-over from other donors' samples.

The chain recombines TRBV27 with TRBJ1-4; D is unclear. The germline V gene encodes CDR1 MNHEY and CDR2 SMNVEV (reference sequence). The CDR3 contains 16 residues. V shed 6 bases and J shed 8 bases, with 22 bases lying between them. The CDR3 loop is CASSPLPVGGGEKLFF. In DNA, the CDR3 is TGTGCCAGCAGCCCACTGCCGGTAGGAGGTGGCGAAAAACTGTTTTTT. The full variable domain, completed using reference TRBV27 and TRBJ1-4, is EAQVTQNPRYLITVTGKKLTVTCSQNMNHEYMSWYRQDPGLGLRQIYYSMNVEVTDKGDVPEGYKVSRKEKRNFPLILESPSPNQTSLYFCASSPLPVGGGEKLFFGSGTQLSVL.

Here the CDR3 reads CASRLGEGDMSFSSYEQYF. The CDR3 coding sequence is TGTGCAAGTCGCTTAGGCGAGGGGGACATGTCCTTTAGCTCCTACGAGCAGTACTTC. The chain is built from TRBV12-2 and TRBJ2-7; TRBD1 reflects the table's D call only, with no check against the DNA. TRBV12-2 represents a pseudogene. CDR3 size: 19 residues.

As DNA, the CDR3 is TGTGCCAGCAGTTTAAATGGGGGCTCCTACGAGCAGTACTTC. Translated, it gives CASSLNGGSYEQYF. This chain links TRBV27 with TRBJ2-7, with D tentatively TRBD1 or TRBD2 (5 bases each). Trimming pared 2 bases from V and 0 bases from J, leaving 8 bases between. Germline-derived CDR1 and CDR2 are MNHEY and SMNVEV (reference sequence). The CDR3 runs 14 residues.

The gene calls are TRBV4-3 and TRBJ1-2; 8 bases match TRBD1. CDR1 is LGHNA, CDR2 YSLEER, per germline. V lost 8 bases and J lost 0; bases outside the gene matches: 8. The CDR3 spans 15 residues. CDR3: CASSFDRGANYGYTF. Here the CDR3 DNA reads TGCGCCAGCTCATTCGACAGGGGAGCTAACTATGGCTACACCTTC.

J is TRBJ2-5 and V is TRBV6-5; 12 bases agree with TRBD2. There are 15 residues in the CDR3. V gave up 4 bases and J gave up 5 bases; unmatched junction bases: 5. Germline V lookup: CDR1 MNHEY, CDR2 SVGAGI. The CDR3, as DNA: TGTGCCAGCAGTTCTAGCGGGAGGGCGCGGGAGACCCAGTACTTC. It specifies CASSSSGRARETQYF.

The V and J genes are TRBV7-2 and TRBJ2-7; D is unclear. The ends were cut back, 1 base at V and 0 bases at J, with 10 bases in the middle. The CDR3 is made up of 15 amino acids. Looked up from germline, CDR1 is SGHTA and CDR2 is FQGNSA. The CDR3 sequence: CASSLEIPLSYEQYF. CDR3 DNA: TGTGCCAGCAGCTTAGAGATCCCCCTCTCCTACGAGCAGTACTTC.

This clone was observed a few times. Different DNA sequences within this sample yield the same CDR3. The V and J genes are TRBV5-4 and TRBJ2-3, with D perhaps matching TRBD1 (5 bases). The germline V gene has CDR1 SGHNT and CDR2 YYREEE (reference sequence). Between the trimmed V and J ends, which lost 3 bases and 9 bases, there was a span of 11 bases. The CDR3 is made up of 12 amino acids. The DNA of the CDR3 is TGTGCCAGCAGCTCCCAGGGTCCGACGCAGTATTTT. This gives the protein CASSSQGPTQYF.

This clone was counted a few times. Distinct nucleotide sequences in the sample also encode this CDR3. The CDR3 loop reads CASSLAGSSYNEQFF. Written as DNA, the CDR3 is TGTGCCAGCAGCTTAGCGGGTAGCTCCTACAATGAGCAGTTCTTC. The rearrangement uses TRBV7-6 and TRBJ2-1; no clear D. Germline V CDR1 and CDR2: SGHVS, FNYEAQ. Trimming left V 0 bases short and J 0 bases short, with 6 bases between. The CDR3 length is 15 residues. The full variable domain, with the rest looked up from reference TRBV7-6 and TRBJ2-1, is GAGVSQSPRYKVTKRGQDVALRCDPISGHVSLYWYRQALGQGPEFLTYFNYEAQQDKSGLPNDRFSAERPEGSISTLTIQRTEQRDSAMYRCASSLAGSSYNEQFFGPGTRLTVL.

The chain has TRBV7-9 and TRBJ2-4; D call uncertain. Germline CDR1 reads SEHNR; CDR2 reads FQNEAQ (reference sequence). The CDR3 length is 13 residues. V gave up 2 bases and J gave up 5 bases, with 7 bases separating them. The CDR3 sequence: CASSLWPENIQYF. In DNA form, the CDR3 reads TGTGCCAGCAGCTTATGGCCCGAAAACATTCAGTACTTC.

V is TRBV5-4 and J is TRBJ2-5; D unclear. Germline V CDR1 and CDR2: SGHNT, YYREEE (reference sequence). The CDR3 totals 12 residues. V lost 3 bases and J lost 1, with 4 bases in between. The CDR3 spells CASSSIQETQYF. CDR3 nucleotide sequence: TGTGCCAGCAGCTCCATCCAAGAGACCCAGTACTTC.